Listed here are 27 T cell receptor beta chains from one sample, sequenced in a study of metastatic and nonmetastatic thyroid tumors (dated by TCRdb to 2018 to 2020). No patient had received any treatment before thyroid surgery. Library construction relied on PCR. The sequencer was an Illumina HiSeq 4000. The public reads were reanalyzed by TCRdb: fastp trimming at Q25, MiXCR alignment, in-frame beta chains only. The sample records about 19,000 clones, 16% of which are singletons. About 18% of the sample goes to the ten largest clones. Sequencing was done on a sample of blood. The receptor set was obtained from a male donor with papillary thyroid cancer or a benign thyroid nodule (not recorded which). Some clones in this sample may be carry-over from other donors' samples.

This chain connects TRBV12-3 or TRBV12-4 to TRBJ2-2; tentatively, D is TRBD2 (5 bases). Trimming removed 7 bases at V and 0 bases at J, with 18 bases between. The CDR3 extends over 17 amino acids. CDR3 bases: TGTGCCAGCATCCCACTAGGTGCACTCTCGAACACCGGGGAGCTGTTTTTT. Translation: CASIPLGALSNTGELFF.

The V and J genes are TRBV12-5 and TRBJ1-5, with 9 bases lining up with TRBD1. J gave up 2 bases and V 10 bases, and 3 bases lay outside the gene matches. There are 13 residues in the CDR3. The germline gives CDR1 LGHNT, CDR2 FRNRAP. In nucleotides, the CDR3 is TGTGCTACGGGACAGGGTCGCAATCAGCCCCAGCATTTT. It specifies CATGQGRNQPQHF.

This clone was detected many times. This chain connects TRBV19 to TRBJ2-5; 10 bases are shared with TRBD1. V was pared by 3 bases and J by 5 bases, with 3 bases of the junction left unmatched. The V gene's germline CDR1 is LNHDA and CDR2 SQIVND (reference sequence). The CDR3 covers 14 residues. Here the CDR3 DNA reads TGTGCCAGTAGTATTGACAGGGGGCGTGAGACCCAGTACTTC. It translates to CASSIDRGRETQYF.

This clone was recorded many times. This chain uses TRBV20-1 with TRBJ2-1; 7 bases match TRBD2. Germline assignment: CDR1 DFQATT and CDR2 SNEGSKA (reference sequence). The CDR3 length is 13 residues. Unmatched junction bases numbered 7, after V lost 4 bases and J lost 7 bases. The CDR3: CSAKGGSGNEQFF. CDR3 coding DNA: TGCAGTGCTAAAGGCGGGAGCGGGAATGAGCAGTTCTTC.

At least ten counts were recorded for this clone. V gene TRBV30 combines with J gene TRBJ2-3; weak D call: TRBD2 (6 bases). This CDR3 is built from 16 residues. The V gene lost 0 bases and the J gene lost 1 base, with 14 bases spanning the gap. Germline V CDR1 and CDR2: GTSNPN, SVGIG (reference sequence). The CDR3 reads CAWSVRARRGTDTQYF. The CDR3 DNA is TGTGCCTGGAGTGTACGGGCCCGGAGGGGCACAGATACGCAGTATTTT. Variable domain in full (rest from reference TRBV30 and TRBJ2-3): SQTIHQWPATLVQPVGSPLSLECTVEGTSNPNLYWYRQAAGRGLQLLFYSVGIGQISSEVPQNLSASRPQDRQFILSSKKLLLSDSGFYLCAWSVRARRGTDTQYFGPGTRLTVL.

About this clone: Its ends do not fully match the called genes, so a read error is possible. V gene TRBV12-3 or TRBV12-4 combines with J gene TRBJ1-6; D might be TRBD1 (6 bases). The CDR3 has 16 amino acids. The CDR3 protein is CSSMQRSGAVNSPLHF. CDR3 bases: TGTTCCAGCATGCAACGGTCAGGGGCGGTGAATTCACCCCTCCACTTT.

This clone is labeled medium-sized. The CDR3 DNA sequence: TGTGCCAGCAGTGGAAGGGTGGACACTGAAGCTTTCTTT. Amino acids: CASSGRVDTEAFF. This chain uses TRBV6-1 with TRBJ1-1; the D is unclear. Trimming stripped 4 bases from V and 3 bases from J, with 9 bases between. This CDR3 contains 13 residues. The germline CDR1 and CDR2 sequences are MNHNS and SASEGT.

This clone was detected a few times. The chain has TRBV24-1 and TRBJ2-2, with D possibly TRBD2 on 5 matching bases. This CDR3 has 15 residues. Germline-derived CDR1 and CDR2 are KGHDR and SFDVKD. Trimming removed 0 bases from V and 4 bases from J, with 8 bases in between. Here the CDR3 DNA reads TGTGCCACCAGTGATTTGCAAGGGAGCACCGGGGAGCTGTTTTTT. The encoded protein is CATSDLQGSTGELFF.

This clone was recorded at least ten times. Possible read error: a much larger clone is one base away. The chain links TRBV19 to TRBJ2-7; TRBD2 matches at 11 bases. Germline lookup yields CDR1 LNHDA and CDR2 SQIVND (reference sequence). This CDR3 spans 17 amino acids. This CDR3 reads CATTQTGAGTSGYGQYF. The CDR3, as DNA: TGTGCCACTACTCAGACAGGAGCCGGGACTAGCGGCTACGGGCAGTACTTC.

This clone came up many times. The rearrangement uses TRBV12-3 or TRBV12-4 and TRBJ2-2; the match to TRBD2 covers 8 bases. The CDR3 is made up of 15 amino acids. The V and J ends lost 5 bases and 6 bases, in that order; junction bases with no gene match: 8. The CDR3 DNA follows: TGTGCCAGCAGTCCGGGACTAGTGGTCGCCGGGGAGCTGTTTTTT. Residues: CASSPGLVVAGELFF.

This clone was seen once. Because the CDR3's place on the DNA is in doubt, the DNA is left out and the CDR3 is given as listed by TCRdb. This chain links TRBV7-2 with TRBJ2-7. Germline V gene sequence: CDR1 SGHTA, CDR2 FQGNSA. The CDR3 is 14 residues long, counting both termini. CDR3 loop: CASSWPLWQVGQYF.

This clone was seen at least ten times. The V gene is TRBV18, the J gene TRBJ2-2; TRBD1 agrees at 10 bases. CDR3 length: 15 residues. The J segment lost 4 bases and the V segment lost 6 bases, leaving 5 bases of the junction unmatched. Germline assignment: CDR1 KGHSH and CDR2 LQKENI. DNA of the CDR3: TGTGCCAGCTCCCCGGGACAGGGGAGCACCGGGGAGCTGTTTTTT. It is translated as CASSPGQGSTGELFF.

This clone showed up many times. V is TRBV2 and J is TRBJ2-3, with 9 positions matching TRBD2. Germline V lookup: CDR1 SNHLY, CDR2 FYNNEI. Trimming took 7 bases from V and 3 from J; bases not matched to a gene: 5. CDR3 length: 14 amino acids. The CDR3 here is CASNLAGVTDTQYF. The CDR3 region has the DNA TGTGCCAGCAATTTAGCGGGAGTTACAGATACGCAGTATTTT.

In its sample, this clone ranks as medium-sized. J is TRBJ1-1 and V is TRBV6-1; 8 nucleotides line up with TRBD1. CDR1 MNHNS and CDR2 SASEGT come from the germline V gene. CDR3 length equals 13 residues. Trimming cost V 5 bases and J 11 bases; bases outside gene matches: 10. Here the CDR3 reads CASSTPETGDAFF. DNA of the CDR3: TGTGCCAGCAGTACCCCCGAGACAGGGGATGCTTTCTTT.

The sample holds many counts of this clone. The CDR3 DNA sequence: TGCGCCAGCAGTGAGTCGGGAGAGACCCAGTACTTC. Protein product: CASSESGETQYF. The V gene is TRBV10-2, the J gene TRBJ2-5; D remains unclear. Trimming pared 0 bases from V and 4 bases from J, leaving 3 bases between. The CDR3 runs 12 residues. Germline V gives CDR1 WSHSY, CDR2 SAAADI.

Turning to this clone: Mismatch with germline at one junction end may stem from a read error. The CDR3 reads CASSLRTGGMVDMQYF. The CDR3 DNA follows: TGTGCCAGCAGCCTCCGGACAGGGGGCATGGTAGATATGCAGTATTTT. This sequence joins TRBV7-6 and TRBJ2-3; TRBD1 matches at 11 bases. The germline CDR1 and CDR2 sequences are SGHVS and FNYEAQ. This CDR3 is 16 amino acids long.

The chain combines TRBV30 with TRBJ2-7; D may be TRBD2 (5 bases). V was cut by 3 bases and J by 3 bases, with 12 bases left in between. The germline gives CDR1 GTSNPN, CDR2 SVGIG (reference sequence). This CDR3 comprises 13 residues. The CDR3 DNA follows: TGTGCCTGGAGCGCGAAGGGAGTCTACGAGCAGTACTTC. This codes for CAWSAKGVYEQYF.

This clone was seen only a few times. A much larger clone sits a single nucleotide away, making a read error possible. The chain carries TRBV7-9 and TRBJ1-5; D gene ambiguous. Germline V gives CDR1 SEHNR, CDR2 FQNEAQ (reference sequence). The CDR3 runs 12 residues. CDR3 sequence (DNA): TGTGCCAGCAGCTCAAATAATCAGCCCCGGCATTTT. It codes for CASSSNNQPRHF. Full variable domain (rest looked up from reference TRBV7-9 and TRBJ1-5): DTGVSQNPRHKITKRGQNVTFRCDPISEHNRLYWYRQTLGQGPEFLTYFQNEAQLEKSRLLSDRFSAERPKGSFSTLEIQRTEQGDSAMYLCASSSNNQPRHFGDGTRLSIL.

The sample holds many counts of this clone. The chain joins TRBV2 to TRBJ1-5, with unresolved D. The CDR3 totals 13 residues. V was trimmed by 4 bases and J by 9 bases, leaving 13 bases between them. Germline CDR1 reads SNHLY; CDR2 reads FYNNEI. The CDR3 is CASSARAEGPQHF. The DNA of the CDR3 is TGTGCCAGCAGTGCAAGGGCCGAAGGGCCCCAGCATTTT. Supplemented by reference TRBV2 and TRBJ1-5, the full variable domain reads EPEVTQTPSHQVTQMGQEVILRCVPISNHLYFYWYRQILGQKVEFLVSFYNNEISEKSEIFDDQFSVERPDGSNFTLKIRSTKLEDSAMYFCASSARAEGPQHFGDGTRLSIL.

The rearrangement links TRBV5-1 to TRBJ2-7; 8 nucleotides align to TRBD1. Looked up from germline, CDR1 is SGHRS and CDR2 is YFSETQ. Trimming at V came to 4 bases and at J to 0 bases, leaving 9 bases not matched to a gene. The CDR3 spans 16 residues. Here the CDR3 reads CASSPVDRVSSYEQYF. CDR3 nucleotide sequence: TGCGCCAGCAGCCCGGTGGACAGGGTCTCCTCCTACGAGCAGTACTTC.

This clone has just a few counts. Since a much larger clone is just one base distant, this may be a read error. The sample carries other DNA sequences with the same CDR3. The chain uses TRBV19 and TRBJ2-1; TRBD2 agrees at 7 bases. There are 14 residues in the CDR3. V lost 6 bases to trimming and J lost 7 bases; unmatched junction nucleotides: 9. Germline CDR1 LNHDA, CDR2 SQIVND (reference sequence). The DNA for the CDR3 is TGTGCCAGTAGGTTAGCGGGTGCTCGAAATGAGCAGTTCTTC. Residues: CASRLAGARNEQFF.

Many counts were recorded for this clone. V usage is TRBV20-1 and J usage is TRBJ1-4; D is undetermined. From germline, CDR1 is DFQATT and CDR2 SNEGSKA (reference sequence). The CDR3 has 16 residues. Trimming took off 3 bases at V and 2 bases at J, with 16 bases between the two ends. As DNA, the CDR3 is TGCAGTGCTAGGGAGACGAAAATTGGGACTAATGAAAAACTGTTTTTT. Protein: CSARETKIGTNEKLFF.

This clone was recorded many times. The chain links TRBV9 to TRBJ1-3; a possible D gene is TRBD1 (6 bases). Trimming pared 7 bases from V and 0 bases from J, leaving 8 bases between. This CDR3 region has 13 residues. Germline CDR1 reads SGDLS; CDR2 reads YYNGEE. The CDR3 DNA reads TGTGCCAGCGGACAGAACTCTGGAAACACCATATATTTT. Its protein product is CASGQNSGNTIYF.

By proportion, this clone is medium-sized. J is TRBJ2-7 and V is TRBV4-2, with D tentatively TRBD2 (6 bases). CDR1 and CDR2 (germline): LGHNA, YNFKEQ. The length of the CDR3 is 15 residues. V lost 1 base and J lost 1, with 11 bases in between. The CDR3 DNA follows: TGTGCCAGCAGCCAAGCAGTAGCGGAATCCTACGAGCAGTACTTC. It is translated as CASSQAVAESYEQYF.

This clone was seen at least ten times. This chain uses TRBV6-2 or TRBV6-3 with TRBJ2-1; 8 bases map to TRBD2. The V gene's germline CDR1 is MNHEY and CDR2 SVGEGT. After removal of 6 bases from V and 15 bases from J, the junction contained 7 bases not matched to a gene. This CDR3 has 11 amino acids. The CDR3 reads CASRTAGVTFF. CDR3 coding DNA: TGTGCCAGCAGAACAGCGGGAGTTACGTTCTTC.

This clone was counted ten times or more. The chain combines TRBV28 with TRBJ2-7; D is perhaps TRBD1 or TRBD2 (6 bases each). V was pared by 3 bases and J by 4 bases, with 16 bases between. The germline CDR1 and CDR2 sequences are MDHEN and SYDVKM. This CDR3 contains 15 residues. CDR3 in amino acids: CASSFPVGGAYEQYF. The CDR3 DNA follows: TGTGCCAGCAGTTTCCCGGTGGGGGGCGCGTACGAGCAGTACTTC.

The J gene is TRBJ2-7, the V gene TRBV28, with D possibly TRBD2 on 6 matching bases. The CDR3 spans 15 residues. Trimming stripped 6 bases from V and 2 bases from J, with 17 bases between. Germline-derived CDR1 and CDR2 are MDHEN and SYDVKM. In DNA form, the CDR3 reads TGTGCCAGCAGCAGGGAAGGGGACTTTCCCTACGAGCAGTACTTC. Amino acid sequence: CASSREGDFPYEQYF.